The 7 T cell receptor beta chains below come from one sample, sequenced in a study of blood T cell repertoires in COVID-19. Sequencing was performed with immunoSEQ multiplex PCR; in TCRdb, only in-frame clones are kept and a portion is missing. The sample lists about 160,000 clones, 90% to 95% occurring once. The source material was peripheral blood. The receptors were sampled from a woman aged 45 to 65 with acute or convalescent COVID-19.

The V and J genes are TRBV20-1 and TRBJ1-2; 11 bases line up with TRBD1. With 6 bases clipped from V and 13 bases from J, the junction kept 7 bases outside the gene matches. This CDR3 has 11 amino acids. Germline V gene lookup returns CDR1 DFQATT and CDR2 SNEGSKA (reference sequence). The CDR3 DNA is TGCAGTGCAAAGGACAGGGGGCATCCCACCTTC. Amino acids: CSAKDRGHPTF.

J is TRBJ2-7 and V is TRBV5-1; TRBD2 agrees at 13 bases. This CDR3 is 14 amino acids long. V lost 3 bases to trimming and J lost 5 bases; unmatched junction nucleotides: 2. The V gene's germline CDR1 is SGHRS and CDR2 YFSETQ. The CDR3: CASSSGTSGDEQYF. The CDR3 DNA is TGCGCCAGCAGCTCCGGGACTAGCGGGGACGAGCAGTACTTC. Using reference TRBV5-1 and TRBJ2-7 for the parts outside the CDR3, the full variable domain is KAGVTQTPRYLIKTRGQQVTLSCSPISGHRSVSWYQQTPGQGLQFLFEYFSETQRNKGNFPGRFSGRQFSNSRSEMNVSTLELGDSALYLCASSSGTSGDEQYFGPGTRLTVT.

The chain has TRBV19 and TRBJ2-2; no clear D. This CDR3 spans 11 amino acids. Germline V gene sequence: CDR1 LNHDA, CDR2 SQIVND (reference sequence). Trimming cost V 7 bases and J 5 bases, with 5 bases left between them. The CDR3 spells CASTNTGELFF. The CDR3 bases are TGTGCCAGTACCAATACCGGGGAGCTGTTTTTT.

The rearrangement joins TRBV19 to TRBJ1-4, with 8 bases matching TRBD1. Germline CDR1 LNHDA, CDR2 SQIVND (reference sequence). V dropped 4 bases and J dropped 4; count of bases not matched to a gene: 11. This CDR3 is 17 amino acids long. The CDR3 region has the DNA TGTGCCAGTAGTACGGGAAGGACAGGGCAGGATAATGAAAAACTGTTTTTT. It codes for CASSTGRTGQDNEKLFF.

V is TRBV2 and J is TRBJ1-6; possible D gene TRBD1, 5 bases. Germline V gives CDR1 SNHLY, CDR2 FYNNEI. The CDR3 spans 14 residues. The chain's CDR3 is CVVSEDGGRSPLHF. In DNA form, the CDR3 reads TGTGTGGTTAGCGAGGACGGGGGTAGATCACCCCTCCACTTT. Drawing the rest from reference TRBV2 and TRBJ1-6, the complete variable domain is EPEVTQTPSHQVTQMGQEVILRCVPISNHLYFYWYRQILGQKVEFLVSFYNNEISEKSEIFDDQFSVERPDGSNFTLKIRSTKLEDSAMYFCVVSEDGGRSPLHFGNGTRLTVT.

This chain joins TRBV14 and TRBJ1-2; 8 bases map to TRBD1. In germline, CDR1 is SGHDN, CDR2 FVKESK. Trimming took 4 bases from V and 5 from J; bases not matched to a gene: 9. The CDR3 runs to 15 residues. Here the CDR3 reads CASSLRTGWGYGYTF. CDR3 coding DNA: TGTGCCAGCAGCCTGAGGACAGGGTGGGGGTATGGCTACACCTTC.

The rearrangement uses TRBV2 and TRBJ2-1, with 10 bases matching TRBD2. CDR1 SNHLY and CDR2 FYNNEI come from the germline V gene. The CDR3 sequence is 14 residues long. The V gene end was trimmed by 4 bases and the J gene end by 8 bases; junction bases not matched to a gene: 5. CDR3 amino acids: CASSVLAGVDEQFF. The CDR3 DNA is TGTGCCAGCAGTGTGCTAGCGGGGGTGGATGAGCAGTTCTTC.